The TCR beta chain described here comes from a study of cytomegalovirus exposure and HLA in healthy donors. Study summary: Membership in the Caucasian-associated ancestry cluster was found for 81% of nearly 400 genotyped donors.

Findings and limits, study-wide: Among donors in an Asian-associated ancestry cluster, a later analysis reportedly found fewer N-insertions than the roughly 610-donor mean. Most TCR sequences were uncommon, yet certain public TCRs appeared in many donors. Solely CMV serostatus was available to characterize immune exposure.

Trimming shortened V by 3 bases and J by 1 base, and 10 bases separated the two germline ends. The germline V gene has CDR1 MNHNS and CDR2 SASEGT. CDR3 length: 15 amino acids. Regarding this clone: Its antigen is not known.

In the PCR, 60 Vbeta and 13 Jbeta primers were used. TCRdb's copy holds only in-frame clones and misses some; the assay was immunoSEQ multiplex PCR. The sample shows 85,000 to 130,000 clones, under 80% of them seen only once. This TCR came from a woman aged 45-59 years in good health and CMV-seropositive. The rearrangement uses TRBV6-1 and TRBJ2-1, with D possibly being TRBD2 (6 bases). Specimen: PBMCs. CDR3 residues: CASSDVGLSYNEQFF. CDR3 DNA sequence: TGTGCCAGCAGTGACGTGGGACTTTCCTACAATGAGCAGTTCTTC.